This record covers a single T cell receptor (beta chain). Sequenced by immunoSEQ multiplex PCR; TCRdb stores in-frame clones only, minus some. This sample has about 610,000 clones, with around nine tenths found just once. Germline V CDR1 and CDR2: SGHRS, YFSETQ. CDR3 length: 14 residues. V shed 4 bases, J shed 2 bases, and the junction held 5 bases outside the gene matches. This specimen comes from a study of shared T cell receptors in the human thymus. These data were also reused for a study on human thymus T cells. From that paper: Immunologically healthy infants in Finland undergoing congenital heart defect surgery were the donors. Thymic material originated from resections removed in the course of corrective heart surgery. V and J genes seemed to be used with bias in thymic and blood repertoires. In unrelated individuals, thymic repertoires overlapped highly, according to related research.

The receptor comes from a boy under two years old with a congenital heart defect. The source material was thymocytes. The chain employs TRBV5-1 and TRBJ1-2, with 7 bases aligning to TRBD1. CDR3 loop: CASSKRDRNYGYTF. CDR3 in DNA: TGCGCCAGCAGCAAACGGGACAGAAACTATGGCTACACCTTC.